A single sample is the source of the 24 T cell receptor beta chains below, sequenced in a study of cytomegalovirus exposure and HLA in healthy donors. The PCR ran on 60 Vbeta and 13 Jbeta primers. Only in-frame clones appear in the TCRdb table, and some are missing; sequencing was by immunoSEQ multiplex PCR. The sample lists about 160,000 clones, roughly 80% occurring once. Sequencing input: PBMCs. These TCRs come from a man under 40 in good health and CMV-seronegative.

The chain employs TRBV10-2 and TRBJ1-5; tentatively, D is TRBD1 (6 bases). V lost 2 bases, J lost 0 bases, and 11 bases lay in between. This CDR3 is built from 16 residues. Germline CDR1 reads WSHSY; CDR2 reads SAAADI. The CDR3 sequence: CASSEKQGYSNQPQHF. CDR3 sequence (DNA): TGCGCCAGCAGTGAGAAACAGGGATATAGCAATCAGCCCCAGCATTTT.

The rearrangement links TRBV28 to TRBJ1-2; tentative D call: TRBD1 (5 bases). This CDR3 has 16 residues. Trimming cost V 6 bases and J 2 bases, with 19 bases left between them. Germline V gives CDR1 MDHEN, CDR2 SYDVKM. The CDR3 nucleotides read TGTGCCAGCAGACCTCCTTGGGGCGGCGAAAACTATGGCTACACCTTC. Protein product: CASRPPWGGENYGYTF.

The chain has TRBV29-1 and TRBJ1-2; possibly TRBD1 for D (6 bases). This CDR3 contains 15 residues. V lost 0 bases, J lost 0 bases, and 11 bases lay in between. Looked up from germline, CDR1 is SQVTM and CDR2 is ANQGSEA. The CDR3 sequence: CSVEDQGPSNYGYTF. In DNA form, the CDR3 reads TGCAGCGTTGAAGATCAGGGGCCCTCTAACTATGGCTACACCTTC.

The chain couples TRBV7-6 to TRBJ2-7; TRBD1 aligns across 7 bases. Germline V gene data show CDR1 as SGHVS and CDR2 as FNYEAQ. The length of the CDR3 is 14 residues. The trim removed 0 bases at V and 6 bases at J, leaving 5 bases unmatched. DNA of the CDR3: TGTGCCAGCAGCTTAGCGCAGTCAGGGGGCGAGCAGTACTTC. It codes for CASSLAQSGGEQYF.

The J gene is TRBJ2-5, the V gene TRBV4-3; TRBD2 might be the D (6 bases). The V and J ends lost 3 bases and 3 bases respectively, with 17 bases between them. The CDR3 covers 16 residues. Germline V lookup: CDR1 LGHNA, CDR2 YSLEER. The chain's CDR3 is CASSQEGEAGKETQYF. CDR3 DNA sequence: TGCGCCAGCAGCCAGGAAGGGGAGGCGGGAAAAGAGACCCAGTACTTC.

This clone was seen a single time. This rearrangement joins TRBV4-1 to TRBJ2-3; D gene uncertain. The V end was cut by 0 bases, the J end by 1 base, with 8 bases between. This CDR3 region has 15 residues. Germline V gene lookup returns CDR1 MGHRA and CDR2 YSYEKL. This chain's CDR3 is CASSQDWAGTDTQYF. CDR3 coding DNA: TGCGCCAGCAGCCAAGATTGGGCAGGCACAGATACGCAGTATTTT.

V gene TRBV7-8 combines with J gene TRBJ2-5; D is unresolved. In germline, CDR1 is SGHVS, CDR2 FQNEAQ. The CDR3 length is 13 residues. Trimming took 1 base from V and 3 from J, leaving 6 bases between them. DNA for the CDR3: TGTGCCAGCAGCTTAGTCCGGGAAGAGACCCAGTACTTC. Encoded protein: CASSLVREETQYF.

The chain uses TRBV11-2 and TRBJ1-4, with 7 bases that match TRBD1. CDR1 and CDR2 from the germline V gene are SGHAT and FQNNGV. J lost 5 bases, V lost 5 bases, and 2 bases had no gene match. The CDR3 runs to 13 residues. CDR3 nucleotides: TGTGCCAGCAGCCAGGACAGGAATGAAAAACTGTTTTTT. Protein product: CASSQDRNEKLFF.

The chain combines TRBV7-2 with TRBJ2-7; 9 bases are a match to TRBD1. CDR1 SGHTA and CDR2 FQGNSA come from the germline V gene. The CDR3 is 14 residues long. The ends lost 6 bases at V and 6 bases at J; junction bases unmatched: 9. In DNA form, the CDR3 reads TGTGCCAGCAGTGGGGACAGGGTTTCATCCGAGCAGTACTTC. Its translation is CASSGDRVSSEQYF.

The chain uses TRBV5-8 and TRBJ2-7, with TRBD2 identical over 8 bases. The length of the CDR3 is 15 residues. With 4 bases clipped from V and 9 bases from J, the junction kept 15 bases outside the gene matches. CDR1 and CDR2 (germline): SGHTS, YDEGEE. The CDR3 protein is CASSTPSGGRGGQYF. The CDR3 DNA sequence: TGTGCCAGCAGCACGCCTTCTGGAGGTCGGGGGGGGCAGTACTTC.

The rearrangement links TRBV9 to TRBJ1-2; 9 bases are shared with TRBD1. Unmatched junction bases numbered 9, after V lost 4 bases and J lost 5 bases. There are 15 residues in the CDR3. Germline CDR1 SGDLS, CDR2 YYNGEE. CDR3 sequence: CASSKRTGEGYGYTF. The DNA of the CDR3 is TGTGCCAGCAGCAAACGGACAGGGGAAGGGTATGGCTACACCTTC.

The genes are TRBV7-8 and TRBJ2-4; 8 bases match TRBD1. This CDR3 region has 17 residues. After removal of 5 bases from V and 0 bases from J, the junction contained 9 bases not matched to a gene. Germline CDR1 reads SGHVS; CDR2 reads FQNEAQ. CDR3 protein: CASSHNDRGLAKNIQYF. CDR3 coding DNA: TGTGCCAGCAGCCACAACGACAGGGGCTTAGCCAAAAACATTCAGTACTTC.

This clone appeared a single time. V is TRBV4-1 and J is TRBJ1-6, with D uncertain. The CDR3 consists of 17 residues. Germline CDR1 reads MGHRA; CDR2 reads YSYEKL. V was pared by 0 bases and J by 5 bases, with 14 bases between. CDR3 DNA: TGCGCCAGCAGCCAAGATCCGAGTAGGAGACATAATTCACCCCTCCACTTT. Translated: CASSQDPSRRHNSPLHF.

The chain combines TRBV9 with TRBJ2-1; the match to TRBD1 covers 8 bases. V lost 4 bases, J lost 10 bases, and 7 bases stayed unmatched. The germline V gene has CDR1 SGDLS and CDR2 YYNGEE. The CDR3 sequence is 13 residues long. CDR3 coding DNA: TGTGCCAGCAGCATGACAGGGGCAGGGGAGCAGTTCTTC. This gives the protein CASSMTGAGEQFF.

This clone was seen a single time. The V gene is TRBV18, the J gene TRBJ1-1; no definite D call. This CDR3 comprises 15 residues. V was cut by 0 bases and J by 0 bases, with 8 bases left in between. Germline V gene sequence: CDR1 KGHSH, CDR2 LQKENI. CDR3 amino acids: CASSPPTAMNTEAFF. DNA of the CDR3: TGTGCCAGCTCACCACCTACAGCAATGAACACTGAAGCTTTCTTT.

The chain combines TRBV5-5 with TRBJ2-7, with D maybe TRBD1 (6 bases). Trimming took off 0 bases at V and 1 base at J, with 8 bases between the two ends. The CDR3 has 14 residues. Per the germline V gene, CDR1 is SGHKS and CDR2 is YYEKEE (reference sequence). The CDR3 reads CASSLDRASYEQYF. The CDR3 DNA reads TGTGCCAGCAGCTTGGACAGGGCATCCTACGAGCAGTACTTC. The variable domain in full, completed from reference TRBV5-5 and TRBJ2-7, reads DAGVTQSPTHLIKTRGQQVTLRCSPISGHKSVSWYQQVLGQGPQFIFQYYEKEERGRGNFPDRFSARQFPNYSSELNVNALLLGDSALYLCASSLDRASYEQYFGPGTRLTVT.

This clone was counted only a few times. V gene TRBV20-1 combines with J gene TRBJ2-3; D unclear. Trimming pared 6 bases from V and 2 bases from J, leaving 6 bases between. CDR1 and CDR2 from the germline V gene are DFQATT and SNEGSKA (reference sequence). The CDR3 is 11 amino acids. CDR3 residues: CSALVTDTQYF. The CDR3 DNA reads as TGCAGTGCCCTTGTCACAGATACGCAGTATTTT.

The V gene is TRBV10-3, the J gene TRBJ2-1, with D perhaps matching TRBD2 (6 bases). CDR1 is ENHRY and CDR2 is SYGVKD in the germline V gene. The V end was cut by 6 bases, the J end by 0 bases, with 9 bases between. The CDR3 contains 14 residues. In DNA, the CDR3 is TGTGCCATCAGAGGCGGGAACTCCTACAATGAGCAGTTCTTC. Translation: CAIRGGNSYNEQFF.

In nucleotides, the CDR3 is TGTGCCAGCAGCTTCAGCGACAGGGGGTCCACTGAAGCTTTCTTT. It is translated as CASSFSDRGSTEAFF. The gene calls are TRBV5-6 and TRBJ1-1, with TRBD1 matching 9 bases. Germline V lookup: CDR1 SGHDT, CDR2 YYEEEE. This CDR3 region has 15 residues. Unmatched junction bases numbered 6, after V lost 2 bases and J lost 4 bases.

This rearrangement joins TRBV4-1 to TRBJ1-1; a weak D match, TRBD1 (5 bases). The CDR3 covers 13 residues. Germline CDR1 is MGHRA and CDR2 is YSYEKL. V was clipped by 6 bases and J by 4 bases, with 12 bases between them. This chain's CDR3 is CASRGGASTEAFF. For the CDR3, the DNA is TGCGCCAGCAGGGGGGGAGCTTCCACTGAAGCTTTCTTT.

The chain recombines TRBV28 with TRBJ1-1, with D possibly matching TRBD1 (5 bases). The CDR3 length is 15 residues. Trimming left V 4 bases short and J 4 bases short, with 16 bases between. CDR1 is MDHEN, CDR2 SYDVKM, per germline. The CDR3 nucleotides are TGTGCCAGCAGTTGGGCCGGGACTTTGGTCACTGAAGCTTTCTTT. Amino acids: CASSWAGTLVTEAFF.

This rearrangement joins TRBV2 to TRBJ2-5; weak D call: TRBD2 (6 bases). Germline CDR1 and CDR2: SNHLY and FYNNEI. V lost 10 bases and J lost 4, with 10 bases in between. CDR3 length: 11 residues. CDR3 region: CATRGSETQYF. The CDR3 bases are TGTGCCACACGGGGGTCAGAGACCCAGTACTTC.

The sample holds a few counts of this clone. The gene calls are TRBV7-8 and TRBJ1-2; D is unclear. CDR3 length equals 15 residues. Germline CDR1 is SGHVS and CDR2 is FQNEAQ. Trimming cost V 1 base and J 0 bases, with 9 bases left between them. The CDR3: CASSLVVPANYGYTF. In nucleotides, the CDR3 is TGTGCCAGCAGCTTAGTTGTCCCGGCTAACTATGGCTACACCTTC.

The chain combines TRBV7-3 with TRBJ2-3, with TRBD2 matching over 7 bases. The length of the CDR3 is 18 residues. Germline values: CDR1 SGHTA, CDR2 FQGTGA. The V gene end was trimmed by 4 bases and the J gene end by 2 bases; junction bases not matched to a gene: 15. CDR3 residues: CASSSRGGGVKTTDTQYF. DNA of the CDR3: TGTGCCAGCAGCTCCCGAGGCGGGGGAGTCAAAACCACAGATACGCAGTATTTT. The variable domain in full, with the rest retrieved from reference TRBV7-3 and TRBJ2-3, is GAGVSQTPSNKVTEKGKYVELRCDPISGHTALYWYRQSLGQGPEFLIYFQGTGAADDSGLPNDRFFAVRPEGSVSTLKIQRTERGDSAVYLCASSSRGGGVKTTDTQYFGPGTRLTVL.